The present entry profiles one T cell receptor (beta chain) with its context. Its specificity is unknown. This record belongs to a study of shared clonotypes between healthy human individuals. Study at large: Donor composition was a couple of women and three men, aged 18 to 49. Three CD4 naive, three CD4 memory, two CD8 naive and one CD8 memory plate were used per donor.

In the original analysis: Junction-only sequences produced by ImmunoSEQ had no quality scores, so filtering differed. The method was immunoSEQ multiplex PCR; TCRdb's version includes in-frame clones alone and lacks a portion of them. V and J calls and clone size come straight from that table; D and trimming were deduced from the DNA. The sample has 2,500,000 or so clones; around nine tenths are singletons. This CDR3 has 13 residues. Germline assignment: CDR1 MNHEY and CDR2 SVGAGI. Unmatched junction bases numbered 8, after V lost 2 bases and J lost 11 bases. The study's findings and limits: Donor scarcity curtailed the genetic and exposure-history diversity represented herein.

Sequenced input: naive CD4+ T cells sorted from blood. Subset denoted: CD45RA+ positively selected. The rearrangement joins TRBV6-5 to TRBJ1-1; 7 bases agree with TRBD1. The clonotype originates from a man younger than 30 in good health. CDR3 sequence (DNA): TGTGCCAGCAGTTACCCGGGACAGCCCGGCGCTTTCTTT. The encoded protein is CASSYPGQPGAFF.